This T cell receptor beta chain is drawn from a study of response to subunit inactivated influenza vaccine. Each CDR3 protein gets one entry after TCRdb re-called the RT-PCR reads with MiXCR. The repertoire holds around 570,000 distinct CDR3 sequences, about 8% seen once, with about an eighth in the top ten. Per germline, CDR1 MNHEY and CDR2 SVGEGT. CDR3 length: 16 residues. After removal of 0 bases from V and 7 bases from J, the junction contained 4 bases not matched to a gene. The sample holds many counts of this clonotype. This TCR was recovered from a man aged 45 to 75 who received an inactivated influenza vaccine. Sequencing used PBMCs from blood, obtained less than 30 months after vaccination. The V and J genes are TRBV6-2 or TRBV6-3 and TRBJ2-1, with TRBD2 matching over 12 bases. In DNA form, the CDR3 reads TGTGCCAGCAGTTACTCGGCTAGCGGGAGGGCTAATGAGCAGTTCTTC. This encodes CASSYSASGRANEQFF.